The following is a T cell receptor beta chain sequence with its context. Antigen unknown. These data belong to a study of blood T cells in healthy people across ages. Overall study results and limits: Nothing was known about donor CMV status, and this possibly confounded expanded clonotype changes.

Each sample yielded at least 5 micrograms of PBMC total RNA. The V gene lost 7 bases and the J gene lost 1 base, with 14 bases spanning the gap. The germline V gene has CDR1 MDHEN and CDR2 SYDVKM. The CDR3 is 14 residues long. The second PCR ran about 6 to 12 cycles with a sample-barcoded 5' primer and J-beta primers. TCRdb called the 5' RACE reads again in MiXCR, with one record for every CDR3 protein. The table records hundreds of thousands of distinct CDR3 sequences, under 70% of them present only once. Input material: blood. The source is a man in his 60s in good health. The rearrangement uses TRBV28 and TRBJ2-7; no clear D. For the CDR3, the DNA is TGTGCCAGCACCGGAGAATTGGGGTCCTACGAGCAGTACTTC. This sequence encodes CASTGELGSYEQYF.